The 15 T cell receptor beta chains in this list originate from one sample, sequenced in a study of T cell responses to AZD1222 COVID-19 vaccine. Data came from immunoSEQ multiplex PCR; TCRdb stores just in-frame clones and leaves some out. The sample yields more than 150,000 clones, more than 85% seen once. The sequencing used peripheral blood, collected 28 days after the second AZD1222 dose. The receptors come from an adult who received the AZD1222 COVID-19 vaccine.

The chain employs TRBV6-5 and TRBJ1-5; possible D gene TRBD1, 5 bases. Germline V gene sequence: CDR1 MNHEY, CDR2 SVGAGI. V was trimmed by 6 bases and J by 3 bases, leaving 12 bases between them. The length of the CDR3 is 14 residues. CDR3 coding DNA: TGTGCCAGCAGCACGGGACCGAACAATCAGCCCCAGCATTTT. Encoded protein: CASSTGPNNQPQHF.

The chain employs TRBV5-1 and TRBJ1-1; no clear D. From germline, CDR1 is SGHRS and CDR2 YFSETQ. This CDR3 is 13 amino acids long. V was clipped by 1 base and J by 0 bases, with 4 bases between them. CDR3 nucleotides: TGCGCCAGCAGCTTGATACTGAACACTGAAGCTTTCTTT. Amino acids: CASSLILNTEAFF.

V gene TRBV28 combines with J gene TRBJ2-1, with TRBD2 matching 11 bases. The V gene's germline CDR1 is MDHEN and CDR2 SYDVKM. The CDR3 contains 15 residues. J lost 8 bases, V lost 7 bases, and 10 bases had no gene match. The DNA for the CDR3 is TGTGCCAGCACCCAGACTAGCGGGAATTGGGATGAGCAGTTCTTC. This sequence encodes CASTQTSGNWDEQFF.

The chain carries TRBV7-9 and TRBJ1-6; D uncertain. The CDR3 consists of 15 residues. Germline V gives CDR1 SEHNR, CDR2 FQNEAQ (reference sequence). Between the trimmed V and J ends, which lost 5 bases and 7 bases, there was a span of 15 bases. Here the CDR3 DNA reads TGTGCCAGCAGCGCAGGCCTCGAGGGAAATTCACCCCTCCACTTT. It yields the protein CASSAGLEGNSPLHF.

CDR3 residues: CASSFGGPNTGELFF. CDR3 nucleotides: TGTGCCAGCAGTTTCGGGGGGCCGAACACCGGGGAGCTGTTTTTT. The genes are TRBV27 and TRBJ2-2; D is possibly TRBD2 (7 bases). Germline V gene sequence: CDR1 MNHEY, CDR2 SMNVEV (reference sequence). The CDR3 extends over 15 amino acids. Deletions cut 3 bases from V and 0 bases from J, with 8 bases between.

This chain's CDR3 is CASSAQSSGNTIYF. As DNA, the CDR3 is TGTGCCAGCAGTGCGCAGAGCTCTGGAAACACCATATATTTT. V and J are TRBV2 and TRBJ1-3; no reliable D call. The CDR3 contains 14 residues. Germline V gene data show CDR1 as SNHLY and CDR2 as FYNNEI. V lost 4 bases, J lost 0 bases, and 7 bases lay in between.

This clone was observed once. J is TRBJ1-1 and V is TRBV5-1, with 11 bases matching TRBD1. This CDR3 spans 15 amino acids. The germline gives CDR1 SGHRS, CDR2 YFSETQ. The V segment lost 3 bases and the J segment 4 bases; nucleotides outside the gene matches: 5. The CDR3, as DNA: TGCGCCAGCAGCTGGACAGGGGGCGCTGGCACTGAAGCTTTCTTT. Translated: CASSWTGGAGTEAFF. Variable domain in full (rest from reference TRBV5-1 and TRBJ1-1): KAGVTQTPRYLIKTRGQQVTLSCSPISGHRSVSWYQQTPGQGLQFLFEYFSETQRNKGNFPGRFSGRQFSNSRSEMNVSTLELGDSALYLCASSWTGGAGTEAFFGQGTRLTVV.

The V and J genes are TRBV6-4 and TRBJ1-5, with 9 bases aligning to TRBD1. The germline V gene encodes CDR1 MRHNA and CDR2 SNTAGT. V shed 7 bases and J 6 bases; nucleotides not matched to a gene: 13. The CDR3 consists of 16 residues. CDR3 residues: CASTRLGQGEVQPQHF. As DNA, the CDR3 is TGTGCCAGCACCCGCCTGGGACAGGGAGAGGTTCAGCCCCAGCATTTT.

A single count supports this clone. The genes are TRBV9 and TRBJ2-1; possibly TRBD2 for D (5 bases). Between the trimmed V and J ends, which lost 0 bases and 8 bases, there was a span of 9 bases. The germline CDR1 and CDR2 sequences are SGDLS and YYNGEE. The CDR3 consists of 13 residues. DNA for the CDR3: TGTGCCAGCAGCGTAGGAGGGAGATATGAGCAGTTCTTC. This gives the protein CASSVGGRYEQFF.

The chain has TRBV28 and TRBJ2-7, with 7 nucleotides matching TRBD2. This CDR3 is built from 15 residues. The ends lost 6 bases at V and 1 base at J; junction bases unmatched: 9. Germline-derived CDR1 and CDR2 are MDHEN and SYDVKM. CDR3 bases: TGTGCCAGCAGAGACTCGGGGGGACGGTCCTACGAGCAGTACTTC. It translates to CASRDSGGRSYEQYF. The variable domain in full, completed from reference TRBV28 and TRBJ2-7, reads DVKVTQSSRYLVKRTGEKVFLECVQDMDHENMFWYRQDPGLGLRLIYFSYDVKMKEKGDIPEGYSVSREKKERFSLILESASTNQTSMYLCASRDSGGRSYEQYFGPGTRLTVT.

The chain couples TRBV27 to TRBJ1-5; the D is unclear. The germline V gene encodes CDR1 MNHEY and CDR2 SMNVEV (reference sequence). This CDR3 contains 13 residues. V lost 5 bases, J lost 5 bases, and 10 bases lay in between. The CDR3 region has the DNA TGTGCCAGCAGTCTCCTCGGGGATCAGCCCCAGCATTTT. It translates to CASSLLGDQPQHF.

CDR3: CASSLAGTGQETQYF. DNA for the CDR3: TGCGCCAGCAGCTTGGCCGGGACGGGACAAGAGACCCAGTACTTC. The rearrangement links TRBV5-1 to TRBJ2-5; possibly TRBD1 or TRBD2 for D (5 bases each). V shed 0 bases and J shed 2 bases, with 11 bases lying between them. Germline values: CDR1 SGHRS, CDR2 YFSETQ. This CDR3 comprises 15 residues.

V gene TRBV5-5 combines with J gene TRBJ2-4, with a weak D call TRBD2 (6 bases). Germline loops: CDR1 SGHKS, CDR2 YYEKEE (reference sequence). This CDR3 contains 15 residues. V was shortened by 2 bases and J by 0 bases, with 9 bases between the two germline ends. CDR3 region: CASSFGGIAKNIQYF. In DNA, the CDR3 is TGTGCCAGCAGCTTCGGAGGGATAGCCAAAAACATTCAGTACTTC.

The chain has TRBV6-6 and TRBJ2-2, with D possibly matching TRBD1 (6 bases). With 5 bases removed from V and 4 bases from J, the gap between germline ends came to 17 bases. CDR1 is MNHNY and CDR2 is SVGAGI in the germline V gene (reference sequence). The CDR3 sequence is 16 residues long. The CDR3 sequence is CASSVSETGTTGELFF. In nucleotides, the CDR3 is TGTGCCAGCAGTGTGTCCGAGACAGGTACCACCGGGGAGCTGTTTTTT.

The genes are TRBV27 and TRBJ1-6; D perhaps matches TRBD1 (5 bases). V lost 7 bases, J lost 0 bases, and 19 bases lay in between. The CDR3 length is 18 residues. Germline V gene lookup returns CDR1 MNHEY and CDR2 SMNVEV (reference sequence). Here the CDR3 reads CASTYRPGGSSYNSPLHF. CDR3 DNA sequence: TGTGCCAGCACTTACCGGCCGGGGGGGAGCTCCTATAATTCACCCCTCCACTTT.